One and the same sample provided the 18 T cell receptor beta chains below, sequenced in a study of T-cell reconstitution after alpha-beta-depleted transplantation in children. Unique molecular identifiers were used to barcode this TCRbeta library. Using its own MiXCR run on the PCR reads, TCRdb lists one record per CDR3 protein. The profile shows around 800,000 distinct CDR3 sequences, around 15% of them singletons. The source was PBMCs, mostly from graft donor cells, collected 360 days after TCRalphabeta/CD19-depleted stem cell transplant. The receptors here all came from a male patient younger than 18 who had a stem cell transplant for acute lymphoblastic leukemia, so the T cells may come from the graft donor.

The chain joins TRBV5-1 to TRBJ2-7; TRBD2 matches at 11 bases. The germline V gene encodes CDR1 SGHRS and CDR2 YFSETQ. Unmatched junction bases numbered 4, after V lost 6 bases and J lost 5 bases. The CDR3 runs 13 residues. This chain's CDR3 is CASTGTSGDEQYF. CDR3 in DNA: TGCGCCAGCACCGGGACTAGCGGCGACGAGCAGTACTTC.

The rearrangement links TRBV7-9 to TRBJ2-3; 10 positions match TRBD2. The V gene's germline CDR1 is SEHNR and CDR2 FQNEAQ (reference sequence). The V segment lost 7 bases and the J segment 1 base; nucleotides outside the gene matches: 5. The CDR3 is 15 amino acids. CDR3 loop: CASKKREGRTDTQYF. In DNA, the CDR3 is TGTGCCAGCAAAAAGCGGGAGGGCCGCACAGATACGCAGTATTTT.

The sample holds a few counts of this clonotype. The chain couples TRBV27 to TRBJ2-3; 7 bases match TRBD2. After removal of 2 bases from V and 4 bases from J, the junction contained 12 bases not matched to a gene. This CDR3 is 17 amino acids long. Germline CDR1 MNHEY, CDR2 SMNVEV (reference sequence). The DNA for the CDR3 is TGTGCCAGCAGTTTAGTACCCACGCGGGAGCCGCCAGATACGCAGTATTTT. Translating gives CASSLVPTREPPDTQYF.

The gene calls are TRBV2 and TRBJ2-1; D gene ambiguous. Germline V gene data show CDR1 as SNHLY and CDR2 as FYNNEI. This CDR3 spans 13 amino acids. Trimming stripped 8 bases from V and 9 bases from J, with 17 bases between. In DNA form, the CDR3 reads TGTGCCAGCGTTTCTGTCAGAGGTCTTGAGCAGTTCTTC. This gives the protein CASVSVRGLEQFF.

The chain recombines TRBV7-7 with TRBJ2-1; D may match TRBD1 or TRBD2 (5 bases each). Germline V CDR1 and CDR2: SSHAT, FNYEAQ (reference sequence). V was cut by 5 bases and J by 5 bases, with 19 bases left in between. The CDR3 has 16 residues. The CDR3 DNA sequence: TGTGCCAGCAGCCCCGTTGACGGGACGTACCACAATGAGCAGTTCTTC. It is translated as CASSPVDGTYHNEQFF. The whole variable domain, filled in from reference TRBV7-7 and TRBJ2-1, reads GAGVSQSPRYKVTKRGQDVTLRCDPISSHATLYWYQQALGQGPEFLTYFNYEAQPDKSGLPSDRFSAERPEGSISTLTIQRTEQRDSAMYRCASSPVDGTYHNEQFFGPGTRLTVL.

This clonotype was counted between two and nine times. V usage is TRBV5-1 and J usage is TRBJ2-1, with D perhaps matching TRBD1 (5 bases). CDR3 length equals 15 residues. V lost 2 bases to trimming and J lost 8 bases, with 17 bases between them. The germline CDR1 and CDR2 sequences are SGHRS and YFSETQ. The CDR3 coding sequence is TGCGCCAGCAGCTTACCTAGGGGTATTGTAGATGAGCAGTTCTTC. Protein sequence: CASSLPRGIVDEQFF.

In its sample, this clonotype was seen a few times. J is TRBJ2-7 and V is TRBV2; 14 bases align to TRBD2. V trimming: 5 bases; J trimming: 6 bases; junction bases outside the gene matches: 15. Germline V gene data show CDR1 as SNHLY and CDR2 as FYNNEI. The CDR3 spans 18 residues. The CDR3 nucleotides are TGTGCCAGCAGTCCCCCGGGACTAGCGGGAGCGAGGGACCTCGAGCAGTACTTC. Translating it yields CASSPPGLAGARDLEQYF.

This clonotype came up a few times. The chain combines TRBV9 with TRBJ2-1, with 11 bases aligning to TRBD2. The ends lost 2 bases at V and 5 bases at J; junction bases unmatched: 6. This CDR3 region has 16 residues. Germline V lookup: CDR1 SGDLS, CDR2 YYNGEE. DNA for the CDR3: TGTGCCAGCAGCGTTAGGGGGACTAGCGGAAACAATGAGCAGTTCTTC. Amino acids: CASSVRGTSGNNEQFF. Based on the CDR3 plus reference TRBV9 and TRBJ2-1, the full variable domain is DSGVTQTPKHLITATGQRVTLRCSPRSGDLSVYWYQQSLDQGLQFLIQYYNGEERAKGNILERFSAQQFPDLHSELNLSSLELGDSALYFCASSVRGTSGNNEQFFGPGTRLTVL.

This clonotype was observed many times. The chain is built from TRBV12-3 or TRBV12-4 and TRBJ2-2; TRBD2 aligns across 10 bases. The J segment lost 8 bases and the V segment lost 3 bases, leaving 9 bases of the junction unmatched. The CDR3 covers 16 residues. The CDR3 coding sequence is TGTGCCAGCAGTTTGGTACTAGCGGGACCTGTAGGGGAGCTGTTTTTT. This translates into CASSLVLAGPVGELFF.

The chain recombines TRBV7-9 with TRBJ2-5, with TRBD2 matching 7 bases. V trimming: 4 bases; J trimming: 3 bases; junction bases outside the gene matches: 8. CDR1 SEHNR and CDR2 FQNEAQ come from the germline V gene (reference sequence). The CDR3 has 15 amino acids. This chain's CDR3 is CASSSPLAEEETQYF. The CDR3 DNA reads as TGTGCCAGCAGCTCACCTCTAGCGGAAGAAGAGACCCAGTACTTC.

This clonotype was picked up a small number of times. V usage is TRBV5-1 and J usage is TRBJ2-7; 8 bases match TRBD2. Trimming removed 0 bases from V and 5 bases from J; junction bases left unmatched: 7. This CDR3 is 15 amino acids long. Germline V gives CDR1 SGHRS, CDR2 YFSETQ. In nucleotides, the CDR3 is TGCGCCAGCAGCTTGGAAGCGGGAGTAGTGCACGAGCAGTACTTC. Its translation: CASSLEAGVVHEQYF.

The chain is built from TRBV7-9 and TRBJ1-5; D is uncertain. Trimming stripped 5 bases from V and 6 bases from J, with 23 bases between. Germline V gene data show CDR1 as SEHNR and CDR2 as FQNEAQ (reference sequence). There are 17 residues in the CDR3. The DNA for the CDR3 is TGTGCCAGCAGCAGTGGCCATCACCGGGATCGGGCTCAGCCCCAGCATTTT. Translation gives CASSSGHHRDRAQPQHF.

In this sample, this clonotype turned up a few times. This chain uses TRBV27 with TRBJ2-7; D might be TRBD1 (6 bases). The CDR3 has 14 residues. Trimming stripped 8 bases from V and 3 bases from J, with 17 bases between. CDR1 MNHEY and CDR2 SMNVEV come from the germline V gene (reference sequence). The CDR3 DNA follows: TGTGCCAGCTCCACTCAGGGGAGCTTCTACGAGCAGTACTTC. Translated, it gives CASSTQGSFYEQYF.

The chain links TRBV7-8 to TRBJ2-3, with 9 positions matching TRBD1. After removal of 5 bases from V and 2 bases from J, the junction contained 8 bases not matched to a gene. This CDR3 is built from 16 residues. Germline values: CDR1 SGHVS, CDR2 FQNEAQ. The CDR3: CASSRDRELDTDTQYF. CDR3 DNA: TGTGCCAGCAGCCGGGACAGGGAGTTGGACACAGATACGCAGTATTTT.

The table lists this clonotype with a few counts. The chain carries TRBV5-1 and TRBJ1-1; 7 positions match TRBD1. V gave up 3 bases and J gave up 0 bases; unmatched junction bases: 8. The CDR3 totals 16 residues. The germline gives CDR1 SGHRS, CDR2 YFSETQ. CDR3 nucleotide sequence: TGCGCCAGCAGCTGGGCGGGACAGAGCATGAACACTGAAGCTTTCTTT. This sequence encodes CASSWAGQSMNTEAFF. Full variable domain (rest looked up from reference TRBV5-1 and TRBJ1-1): KAGVTQTPRYLIKTRGQQVTLSCSPISGHRSVSWYQQTPGQGLQFLFEYFSETQRNKGNFPGRFSGRQFSNSRSEMNVSTLELGDSALYLCASSWAGQSMNTEAFFGQGTRLTVV.

Many counts were recorded for this clonotype. The genes are TRBV11-2 and TRBJ1-1; D possibly corresponds to TRBD1 (6 bases). Looked up from germline, CDR1 is SGHAT and CDR2 is FQNNGV. The CDR3 length is 14 residues. V was pared by 1 base and J by 5 bases, with 11 bases between. Here the CDR3 DNA reads TGTGCCAGCAGCTTAGTACAGGGTGATACTGAAGCTTTCTTT. This codes for CASSLVQGDTEAFF.

The V call is TRBV24-1, the J call TRBJ2-1; no definite D call. Germline lookup yields CDR1 KGHDR and CDR2 SFDVKD. The V end was cut by 4 bases, the J end by 9 bases, with 6 bases between. CDR3 length: 11 amino acids. The CDR3 coding sequence is TGTGCCACCAGTGAGTTGGGTGAGCAGTTCTTC. Translated, it gives CATSELGEQFF.

The rearrangement uses TRBV4-1 and TRBJ2-7, with a tentative D call TRBD2 (6 bases). The germline gives CDR1 MGHRA, CDR2 YSYEKL. V lost 0 bases to trimming and J lost 2 bases, with 11 bases between them. The CDR3 covers 15 residues. The CDR3 DNA follows: TGCGCCAGCAGCCAAGACGGGGGTGGAGCCTACGAGCAGTACTTC. Protein: CASSQDGGGAYEQYF.